The sequence of this T cell receptor (beta chain) was determined in a study of blood T cells in healthy people across ages. A J-beta primer mix and a sample-barcoded 5' primer were used in a second PCR of roughly 6 to 11 cycles. TCRdb independently ran MiXCR on the 5' RACE reads; one entry per CDR3 protein. This table has some 730,000 distinct CDR3 sequences, around a fifth appearing once. CDR1 and CDR2 from the germline V gene are DFQATT and SNEGSKA (reference sequence). The V end lost 6 bases, the J end lost 6 bases, and 21 bases lay between the germline ends. This CDR3 has 15 residues. This TCR derives from a man between 70 and 80 years old in good health. The rearrangement joins TRBV20-1 to TRBJ2-1, with D perhaps given as TRBD1 or TRBD2 (7 bases each). The sequencing input was blood. The DNA for the CDR3 is TGCAGTGCGACGGGGGGACAATCAGGGGGCAATGAGCAGTTCTTC. This encodes CSATGGQSGGNEQFF.